The rows below give T cell receptor beta chains drawn from one sample of a study of lymphopenia after photon versus proton radiotherapy. Measured with immunoSEQ multiplex PCR; TCRdb has only the in-frame clones, and not every one. The sample contains 37,000 or so clones, more than 70% of which appear only once. This specimen was peripheral blood, taken from a patient treated with proton-based radiotherapy. All receptors come from a woman in her 70s with pancreatic cancer. Some clones in this sample may be carry-over from other donors' samples. Each CDR3 is given with its conserved first and last residue. The D gene is left open where the match is weak. Not every row has a clone size; where given, it reads once, few, many or a size class.

V	size	D	J	DNA	CDR3
TRBV6-5	few	.	TRBJ1-6	TGTGCCAGCAGTCGAGGTAGCTCCTATAATTCACCCCTCCACTTT	CASSRGSSYNSPLHF
TRBV7-8	.	.	TRBJ2-7	TGTGCCAGCAGCCGAGGGACTGCCTCCTACGAGCAGTACTTC	CASSRGTASYEQYF
TRBV19	.	TRBD1	TRBJ1-5	TGTGCCAGTAGTGCGACAGGGAATCAGCCCCAGCATTTT	CASSATGNQPQHF
TRBV11-2	once	.	TRBJ1-1	TGTGCCAGCAGCTTCGGGAACCTAGACACTGAAGCTTTCTTT	CASSFGNLDTEAFF
TRBV5-1	.	TRBD2	TRBJ2-2	TGCGCCAGCAGCTACGCCCCTAGCGGGATTGCCGGGGAGCTGTTTTTT	CASSYAPSGIAGELFF
TRBV28	.	.	TRBJ2-1	TGTGCCAGCAGTGAGGGTTATACCTACAATGAGCAGTTCTTC	CASSEGYTYNEQFF
TRBV5-8	.	.	TRBJ2-3	TGTGCCAGCAGCTCCAGGGACTTCGGGAGAGCGGATACGCAGTATTTT	CASSSRDFGRADTQYF
TRBV27	.	.	TRBJ2-5	TGTGCCAGCAGTCGGGCGGGGGCCCAAGAGACCCAGTACTTC	CASSRAGAQETQYF
TRBV7-2	.	.	TRBJ1-1	TGTGCCAGCAGCCCCCCGGAGGGGGGAACTGAAGCTTTCTTT	CASSPPEGGTEAFF
TRBV6-4	.	.	TRBJ1-6	TGTGCCAGCAGTGACTCGGGGAATTCACCCCTCCACTTT	CASSDSGNSPLHF
TRBV10-1	.	TRBD2	TRBJ2-5	TGCGCCAGCAGTGACCGGGAGGGCCAGGAGACCCAGTACTTC	CASSDREGQETQYF
TRBV30	.	TRBD2	TRBJ2-1	TGTGCCTGGAGTTGGGGGAGGGCCGTGGGCGATGAGCAGTTCTTC	CAWSWGRAVGDEQFF
TRBV29-1	few	TRBD2	TRBJ2-5	TGCAGCGTTGTGACTAGCGGGAGAGAAGAGACCCAGTACTTC	CSVVTSGREETQYF
TRBV14	.	.	TRBJ2-5	TGTGCCAGCAGCCGGTGGGGAGGCGAGACCCAGTACTTC	CASSRWGGETQYF
TRBV7-9	.	TRBD2	TRBJ2-7	TGTGCCAGCAGCTTAGGGGCGGGAGGTTCTCGTGAGCAGTACTTC	CASSLGAGGSREQYF
TRBV28	.	TRBD1	TRBJ1-2	TGTGCCAGCAGTACAGGACAGGGATCCTATGGCTACACCTTC	CASSTGQGSYGYTF
TRBV5-5	.	.	TRBJ2-7	TGTGCCAGCAGCTTGTATTGGAGGGCCTACGAGCAGTACTTC	CASSLYWRAYEQYF
TRBV7-2	.	.	TRBJ1-4	TGTGCCAGCAGTTTAGAAACTGGTAATGAAAAACTGTTTTTT	CASSLETGNEKLFF
TRBV4-1	.	TRBD1	TRBJ1-1	TGCGCCAGCAGCCCACAGGGGGCCGGAACTGAAGCTTTCTTT	CASSPQGAGTEAFF